Following are 14 T cell receptor beta chains from one sample sequenced in a study of CD8 T cells in Susac syndrome. When the RNA was reverse transcribed, random hexamers were used with an input of 0.5 to 1 ug. TCRdb passed the immunoSEQ multiplex PCR reads through MiXCR, listing each CDR3 protein once. The sample consists of roughly 150,000 distinct CDR3 sequences, approximately 96% of them appearing once. The sample consisted of CD8+ T cells from PBMCs. These receptors all come from a human donor with multiple sclerosis.

The chain recombines TRBV5-1 with TRBJ2-3; D might be TRBD1 (6 bases). V was trimmed by 4 bases and J by 1 base, leaving 13 bases between them. This CDR3 is 15 amino acids long. The germline gives CDR1 SGHRS, CDR2 YFSETQ. The CDR3 spells CASSPRQDGTDTQYF. CDR3 in DNA: TGCGCCAGCAGCCCACGACAGGACGGCACAGATACGCAGTATTTT.

The V gene is TRBV11-1, the J gene TRBJ1-1, with D possibly being TRBD1 (6 bases). The V gene lost 3 bases and the J gene lost 10 bases, with 18 bases spanning the gap. The V gene's germline CDR1 is SGHAT and CDR2 FQDESV (reference sequence). The CDR3 is 14 amino acids. The CDR3 is CASSLETGRYGAFF. In DNA, the CDR3 is TGTGCCAGCAGCTTGGAGACAGGACGGTACGGAGCTTTCTTT.

The chain recombines TRBV19 with TRBJ2-1; 7 bases map to TRBD1. J lost 1 base, V lost 5 bases, and 5 bases had no gene match. This CDR3 is built from 15 residues. Germline loops: CDR1 LNHDA, CDR2 SQIVND (reference sequence). The CDR3 DNA reads TGTGCCAGTAGTGAACAGGGGCCTTCCTACAATGAGCAGTTCTTC. Its translation: CASSEQGPSYNEQFF.

The CDR3, as DNA: TGTGCCAGCAGCTATAGTCAGGTTAGCTCTGGGGCCAACGTCCTGACTTTC. It codes for CASSYSQVSSGANVLTF. V is TRBV9 and J is TRBJ2-6, with D hard to call. In germline, CDR1 is SGDLS, CDR2 YYNGEE. The germline V and J ends were trimmed by 4 bases and 0 bases, with 14 bases remaining between them. The CDR3 length is 17 residues.

The chain links TRBV29-1 to TRBJ2-1; D is unclear. The CDR3 loop spans 13 amino acids. The V gene lost 3 bases and the J gene lost 6 bases, with 12 bases spanning the gap. CDR1 is SQVTM, CDR2 ANQGSEA, per germline. The CDR3 nucleotides read TGCAGCGTTGATGGTCGCAAAGCCAATGAGCAGTTCTTC. Amino acids: CSVDGRKANEQFF.

This clonotype came up once. The rearrangement uses TRBV3-1 and TRBJ2-2; the match to TRBD2 covers 8 bases. Germline V gene sequence: CDR1 LGHDT, CDR2 YNNKEL (reference sequence). The length of the CDR3 is 16 residues. V trimming: 0 bases; J trimming: 9 bases; junction bases outside the gene matches: 9. The CDR3 nucleotides are TGTGCCAGCAGCCAAGACCCGGGGGGGCCTGACAGGGAGCTGTTTTTT. This translates into CASSQDPGGPDRELFF.

This chain links TRBV9 with TRBJ1-5, with unresolved D. V was pared by 0 bases and J by 3 bases, with 10 bases between. From germline, CDR1 is SGDLS and CDR2 YYNGEE. This CDR3 region has 15 residues. The CDR3 coding sequence is TGTGCCAGCAGCGTAGCGGGAGGGATCAATCAGCCCCAGCATTTT. It specifies CASSVAGGINQPQHF. Combining the CDR3 with reference TRBV9 and TRBJ1-5 gives the whole variable domain DSGVTQTPKHLITATGQRVTLRCSPRSGDLSVYWYQQSLDQGLQFLIQYYNGEERAKGNILERFSAQQFPDLHSELNLSSLELGDSALYFCASSVAGGINQPQHFGDGTRLSIL.

The V call is TRBV9, the J call TRBJ2-7; 7 positions agree with TRBD2. CDR3 length: 16 amino acids. The germline CDR1 and CDR2 sequences are SGDLS and YYNGEE. Trimming at V came to 2 bases and at J to 2 bases, leaving 10 bases not matched to a gene. CDR3: CASSVGSGRGAYEQYF. CDR3 nucleotides: TGTGCCAGCAGCGTTGGCTCTGGCCGGGGGGCCTACGAGCAGTACTTC.

This chain connects TRBV7-2 to TRBJ2-3; possible D gene TRBD2, 7 bases. Trimming left V 1 base short and J 6 bases short, with 14 bases between. The CDR3 consists of 15 residues. Germline lookup yields CDR1 SGHTA and CDR2 FQGNSA. In nucleotides, the CDR3 is TGTGCCAGCAGCTTAGGGGCGGGGGCGTGGGATACGCAGTATTTT. This encodes CASSLGAGAWDTQYF.

J is TRBJ1-1 and V is TRBV29-1, with 7 nucleotides matching TRBD1. Germline V gives CDR1 SQVTM, CDR2 ANQGSEA. V lost 2 bases, J lost 5 bases, and 14 bases stayed unmatched. This CDR3 has 16 amino acids. This chain's CDR3 is CSVELQGVLVRTEAFF. The CDR3 DNA follows: TGCAGCGTTGAACTGCAGGGGGTATTGGTGAGGACTGAAGCTTTCTTT.

The chain has TRBV12-5 and TRBJ1-2; D remains unclear. Germline-derived CDR1 and CDR2 are LGHNT and FRNRAP. This CDR3 region has 18 residues. V lost 2 bases, J lost 3 bases, and 22 bases lay in between. The CDR3 sequence is CASGLSPDLQLGDYGYTF. In DNA form, the CDR3 reads TGTGCTAGTGGTTTGTCTCCGGACTTGCAATTGGGCGACTATGGCTACACCTTC.

This clonotype was observed a single time. The chain is built from TRBV28 and TRBJ2-2; 9 bases map to TRBD1. V gave up 6 bases and J gave up 5 bases; unmatched junction bases: 7. In germline, CDR1 is MDHEN, CDR2 SYDVKM. There are 15 residues in the CDR3. The CDR3 sequence is CASRETGGRTGELFF. The CDR3 bases are TGTGCCAGCAGGGAGACAGGGGGTAGGACCGGGGAGCTGTTTTTT.

The V and J genes are TRBV20-1 and TRBJ2-3; TRBD2 aligns across 10 bases. V was clipped by 0 bases and J by 2 bases; unmatched bases: 5. The germline gives CDR1 DFQATT, CDR2 SNEGSKA (reference sequence). This CDR3 spans 16 amino acids. The CDR3 here is CSARDYLAGVTDTQYF. For the CDR3, the DNA is TGCAGTGCTAGAGATTACCTAGCGGGGGTCACAGATACGCAGTATTTT.

The chain carries TRBV2 and TRBJ2-7, with D perhaps being TRBD1 or TRBD2 (5 bases each). With 7 bases removed from V and 0 bases from J, the gap between germline ends came to 10 bases. Germline-derived CDR1 and CDR2 are SNHLY and FYNNEI. This CDR3 contains 13 residues. The CDR3 coding sequence is TGTGCCAGCACGGGACCGACCTCCTACGAGCAGTACTTC. Its translation: CASTGPTSYEQYF. The whole variable domain, filled in from reference TRBV2 and TRBJ2-7, reads EPEVTQTPSHQVTQMGQEVILRCVPISNHLYFYWYRQILGQKVEFLVSFYNNEISEKSEIFDDQFSVERPDGSNFTLKIRSTKLEDSAMYFCASTGPTSYEQYFGPGTRLTVT.